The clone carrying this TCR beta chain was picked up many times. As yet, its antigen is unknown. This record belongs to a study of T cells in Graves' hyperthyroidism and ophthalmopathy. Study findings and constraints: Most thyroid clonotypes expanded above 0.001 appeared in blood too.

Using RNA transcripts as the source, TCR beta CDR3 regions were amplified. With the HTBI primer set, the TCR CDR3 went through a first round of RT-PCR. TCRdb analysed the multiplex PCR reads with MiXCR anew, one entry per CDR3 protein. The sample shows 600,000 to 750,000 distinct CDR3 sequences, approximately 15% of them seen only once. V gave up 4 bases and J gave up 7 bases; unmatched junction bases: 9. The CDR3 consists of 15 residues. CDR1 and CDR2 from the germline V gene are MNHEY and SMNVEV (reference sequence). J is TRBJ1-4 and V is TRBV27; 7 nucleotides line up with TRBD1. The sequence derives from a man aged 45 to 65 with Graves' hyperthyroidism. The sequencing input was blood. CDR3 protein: CASSSGDRVGEKLFF. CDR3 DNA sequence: TGTGCCAGCAGTTCTGGTGACAGGGTGGGTGAAAAACTGTTTTTT. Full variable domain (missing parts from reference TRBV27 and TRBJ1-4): EAQVTQNPRYLITVTGKKLTVTCSQNMNHEYMSWYRQDPGLGLRQIYYSMNVEVTDKGDVPEGYKVSRKEKRNFPLILESPSPNQTSLYFCASSSGDRVGEKLFFGSGTQLSVL.